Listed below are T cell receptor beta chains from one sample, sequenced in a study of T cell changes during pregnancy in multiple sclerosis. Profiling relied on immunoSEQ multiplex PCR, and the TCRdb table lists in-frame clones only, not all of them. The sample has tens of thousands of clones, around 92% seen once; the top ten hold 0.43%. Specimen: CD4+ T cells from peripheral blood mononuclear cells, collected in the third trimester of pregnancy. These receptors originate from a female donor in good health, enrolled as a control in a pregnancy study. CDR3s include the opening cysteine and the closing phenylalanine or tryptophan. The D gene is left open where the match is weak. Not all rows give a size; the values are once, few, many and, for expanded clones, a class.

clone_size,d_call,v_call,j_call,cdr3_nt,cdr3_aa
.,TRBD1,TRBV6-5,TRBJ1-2,TGTGCCAGCAGTTACTCGGGACAGGGGTTTGGCTACACCTTC,CASSYSGQGFGYTF
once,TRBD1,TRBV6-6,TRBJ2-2,TGTGCCAGCAGATCGGACAGGGGGCGCGGAGGGGAGCTGTTTTTT,CASRSDRGRGGELFF
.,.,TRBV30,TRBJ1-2,TGTGCCTGGAATGCAGGGATAGGCTATGGCTACACCTTC,CAWNAGIGYGYTF
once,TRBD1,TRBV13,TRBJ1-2,TGTGCCAGCAGCACAGGACAGGGAAGTTATGGCTACACCTTC,CASSTGQGSYGYTF
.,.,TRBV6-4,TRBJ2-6,TGTGCCAGCAGAGCCGAGGTCTCTGGGGCCAACGTCCTGACTTTC,CASRAEVSGANVLTF
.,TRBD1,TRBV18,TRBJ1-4,TGTGCCAGCTCACCCCATACAGGGGCAGAAAAACTGTTTTTT,CASSPHTGAEKLFF
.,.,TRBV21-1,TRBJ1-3,TGTGCCACCGGGGGACAGTCTGGAAACACCATATATTTT,CATGGQSGNTIYF
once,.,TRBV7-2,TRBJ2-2,TGTGCCAGCAGCCGGACAAACGGGGAGCTGTTTTTT,CASSRTNGELFF
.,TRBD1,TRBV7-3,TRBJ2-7,TGTGCCAGCAGCCAAAGGACAGGTTCGCCCTACGAGCAGTACTTC,CASSQRTGSPYEQYF
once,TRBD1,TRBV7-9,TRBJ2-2,TGTGCCAGCAGCGGCGGGACAGGCGTCGCGAACACCGGGGAGCTGTTTTTT,CASSGGTGVANTGELFF
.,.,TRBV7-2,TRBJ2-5,TGTGCCAGCAGCTTGATCCGGGGTGGACAAGAGACCCAGTACTTC,CASSLIRGGQETQYF
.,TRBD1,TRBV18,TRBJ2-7,TGTGCCAGCTCGCGGACAGGGGGGTACGAGCAGTACTTC,CASSRTGGYEQYF
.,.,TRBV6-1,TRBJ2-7,TGTGCCAGCAGTGAACTGTCGACAGGGAGGTACGAGCAGTACTTC,CASSELSTGRYEQYF
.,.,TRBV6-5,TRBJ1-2,TGTGCCAGCAGCCTTAACAGATATGGCTACACCTTC,CASSLNRYGYTF
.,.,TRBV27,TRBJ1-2,TGTGCCAGCAGTCCTCAGGGGATGGAAAACTATGGCTACACCTTC,CASSPQGMENYGYTF
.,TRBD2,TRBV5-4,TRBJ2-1,TGTGCCAGCAGCTACCCTCCTAGCGGGGGTAAGGATGAGCAGTTCTTC,CASSYPPSGGKDEQFF
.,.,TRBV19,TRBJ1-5,TGTGCCAGTACCATCGGGGTTATAGGGAATCAGCCCCAGCATTTT,CASTIGVIGNQPQHF
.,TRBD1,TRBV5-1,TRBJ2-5,TGCGCCAGCAGCTTGAGGACAGGGGGCGCGGAGACCCAGTACTTC,CASSLRTGGAETQYF
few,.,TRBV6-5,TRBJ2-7,TGTGCCAGCTTCCCCGGGAATGGAGTATACGAGCAGTACTTC,CASFPGNGVYEQYF
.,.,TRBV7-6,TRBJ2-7,TGTGCCAGCAGCCTTCAGGGGATCGAGCAGTACTTC,CASSLQGIEQYF
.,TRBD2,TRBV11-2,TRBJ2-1,TGTGCCAGCAGCCCTGGACTAGCGGGGCGATACAATGAGCAGTTCTTC,CASSPGLAGRYNEQFF
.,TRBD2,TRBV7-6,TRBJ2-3,TGTGCCAGCAGCTTAGAGGGAGCTAGCGGGGGAGATACGCAGTATTTT,CASSLEGASGGDTQYF
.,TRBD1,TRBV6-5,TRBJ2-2,TGTGCCAGCAAGGGGGCGCCCACCGGGGAGCTGTTTTTT,CASKGAPTGELFF
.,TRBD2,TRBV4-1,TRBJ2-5,TGCGCCAGCAGCCTAAGTGGGGAGCGGGGGGGTTCAGAGACCCAGTACTTC,CASSLSGERGGSETQYF
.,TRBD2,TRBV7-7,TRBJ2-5,TGTGCTAGCAGCGGGGGGGAGACCCAGTACTTC,CASSGGETQYF
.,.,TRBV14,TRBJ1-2,TGTGCCAGCAGCAGCGAAGGTCGGTATGGCTACACCTTC,CASSSEGRYGYTF
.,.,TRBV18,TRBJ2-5,TGTGCCAGCTCACCCGCAAACGGGGGAGATCTTGGGACCCAGTACTTC,CASSPANGGDLGTQYF
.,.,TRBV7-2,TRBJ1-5,TGTGCCAGCAGCTTAAATTCAGGGGCCGGCGGCAATCAGCCCCAGCATTTT,CASSLNSGAGGNQPQHF
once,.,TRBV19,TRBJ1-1,TGTGCCAGTAGCGGGGGGAGAGACACTGAAGCTTTCTTT,CASSGGRDTEAFF
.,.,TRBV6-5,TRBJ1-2,TGTGCCAGCAGTTACGAGGCCATCCAGGGGCGGGGCTACACCTTC,CASSYEAIQGRGYTF
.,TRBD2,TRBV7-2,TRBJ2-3,TGTGCCAGCAGCTTAGTTAGCGGGAGCACAGATACGCAGTATTTT,CASSLVSGSTDTQYF
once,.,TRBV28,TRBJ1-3,TGTGCCAGCAGTGCACAGGGAACAGGGAATAGAAACACCATATATTTT,CASSAQGTGNRNTIYF
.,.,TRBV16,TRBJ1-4,TGTGCCAGCAGTCCCCCCGGGGGGGCGCGGGTTGAAAAACTGTTTTTT,CASSPPGGARVEKLFF
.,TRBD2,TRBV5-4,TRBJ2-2,TGTGCCAGCAGCTTGATTTCGGGGGGGAACACCGGGGAGCTGTTTTTT,CASSLISGGNTGELFF
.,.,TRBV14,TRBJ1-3,TGTGCCAGCAGCCAAGATAAACTTGGCAGGGGAAACACCATATATTTT,CASSQDKLGRGNTIYF
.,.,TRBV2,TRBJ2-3,TGTGCCAACTCCCGACAGATCCCTAGCACAGATACGCAGTATTTT,CANSRQIPSTDTQYF
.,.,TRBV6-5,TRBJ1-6,TGTGCCAGCAGCCTCCGGGGAAACAATTCACCCCTCCACTTT,CASSLRGNNSPLHF
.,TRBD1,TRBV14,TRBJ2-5,TGTGCCAGCAGCCAAACCGGGACAGGGGAGACGAAGACCCAGTACTTC,CASSQTGTGETKTQYF
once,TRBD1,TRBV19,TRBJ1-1,TGTGCCAGTAGTTCTACAGGGGTTCCGGACACTGAAGCTTTCTTT,CASSSTGVPDTEAFF
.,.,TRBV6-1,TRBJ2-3,TGTGCCAGCAGTGAACTAGGCACAGATACGCAGTATTTT,CASSELGTDTQYF